The next 17 T cell receptor beta chains were all read from a single sample in a study of cytomegalovirus exposure and HLA in healthy donors. The data were produced by immunoSEQ multiplex PCR, yet TCRdb's version contains in-frame clones alone and is incomplete. The sample carries 120,000 or so clones, 89% recorded once. Sequencing was performed on PBMCs. The source of these receptors is a woman aged 18 to 35 in good health and CMV-seronegative.

The chain carries TRBV2 and TRBJ2-4, with 8 nucleotides matching TRBD2. V lost 5 bases, J lost 1 base, and 4 bases stayed unmatched. From germline, CDR1 is SNHLY and CDR2 FYNNEI. CDR3 length: 15 amino acids. CDR3 sequence: CASSSGGPAKNIQYF. DNA of the CDR3: TGTGCCAGCAGTTCGGGGGGGCCTGCCAAAAACATTCAGTACTTC.

The chain joins TRBV27 to TRBJ2-7; 13 bases fit TRBD2. With V trimmed by 10 bases and J by 0 bases, 9 bases remained unmatched. Per germline, CDR1 MNHEY and CDR2 SMNVEV (reference sequence). The CDR3 contains 16 residues. The CDR3 DNA follows: TGTGCCATCCACTCGGGACTAGCGGGAAGCTCCTACGAGCAGTACGTC. This sequence encodes CAIHSGLAGSSYEQYV.

In its sample, this clone was seen once. V usage is TRBV5-4 and J usage is TRBJ2-5; 7 positions agree with TRBD1. V lost 3 bases to trimming and J lost 4 bases; unmatched junction nucleotides: 0. The CDR3 is 12 amino acids. Per the germline V gene, CDR1 is SGHNT and CDR2 is YYREEE (reference sequence). This CDR3 is CASSYRGETQYF. The CDR3 DNA reads TGTGCCAGCAGCTACAGGGGAGAGACCCAGTACTTC.

This clone was counted once. The rearrangement uses TRBV28 and TRBJ2-7, with 7 bases lining up with TRBD2. J lost 3 bases, V lost 6 bases, and 8 bases had no gene match. The CDR3 runs 14 residues. Germline CDR1 MDHEN, CDR2 SYDVKM. CDR3 sequence reads: CASRSLGRGYEQYV. Here the CDR3 DNA reads TGTGCCAGCAGATCCCTAGGGAGGGGCTACGAGCAGTACGTC.

J is TRBJ2-1 and V is TRBV7-9; 8 bases fit TRBD2. V lost 6 bases to trimming and J lost 4 bases; unmatched junction nucleotides: 8. Germline loops: CDR1 SEHNR, CDR2 FQNEAQ (reference sequence). CDR3 length: 15 residues. CDR3 nucleotide sequence: TGTGCCAGCAGTCGGGCGGGAGGTGGTTACAATGAGCAGTTCTTC. Protein product: CASSRAGGGYNEQFF.

The rearrangement uses TRBV7-8 and TRBJ1-4; 7 nucleotides agree with TRBD1. CDR1 is SGHVS, CDR2 FQNEAQ, per germline. This CDR3 is 16 amino acids long. The junction had 9 bases not matched to a gene; V was cut back by 5 bases and J by 3 bases. CDR3 sequence reads: CASSKYPGGSNEKLFF. The CDR3 DNA is TGTGCCAGCAGCAAATACCCAGGGGGGTCTAATGAAAAACTGTTTTTT.

The chain couples TRBV6-1 to TRBJ2-5, with 12 bases that match TRBD2. V shed 3 bases, J shed 4 bases, and the junction held 3 bases outside the gene matches. Germline CDR1 MNHNS, CDR2 SASEGT. There are 15 residues in the CDR3. CDR3 bases: TGTGCCAGCAGTGACAGACTAGCGGGGGCAGAGACCCAGTACTTC. Translation gives CASSDRLAGAETQYF.

This sequence joins TRBV10-3 and TRBJ2-7, with D possibly being TRBD1 (6 bases). The V gene's germline CDR1 is ENHRY and CDR2 SYGVKD. The germline V and J ends were trimmed by 3 bases and 4 bases, with 7 bases remaining between them. The CDR3 has 12 amino acids. The CDR3 region is CAISEGQYEQYF. In DNA, the CDR3 is TGTGCCATCAGTGAAGGACAGTACGAGCAGTACTTC.

This clone is a singleton in its sample. This chain joins TRBV18 and TRBJ1-2; 7 bases match TRBD1. This CDR3 comprises 18 residues. Germline loops: CDR1 KGHSH, CDR2 LQKENI. The V and J ends lost 0 bases and 3 bases, in that order; junction bases with no gene match: 13. This chain's CDR3 is CASSPPLTGSDKYYGYTF. The CDR3 region has the DNA TGTGCCAGCTCACCACCGTTGACAGGGAGTGACAAATACTATGGCTACACCTTC.

The chain has TRBV11-2 and TRBJ2-6; TRBD1 matches at 7 bases. Germline V lookup: CDR1 SGHAT, CDR2 FQNNGV. The CDR3 is 17 residues long. Trimming cost V 3 bases and J 1 base; bases outside gene matches: 6. The CDR3: CASSFEGQPSGANVLTF. The DNA for the CDR3 is TGTGCCAGCAGCTTCGAGGGACAGCCTTCTGGGGCCAACGTCCTGACTTTC.

The gene calls are TRBV19 and TRBJ2-3, with TRBD1 as a possible D gene (5 bases). Per germline, CDR1 LNHDA and CDR2 SQIVND (reference sequence). Trimming removed 2 bases from V and 5 bases from J, with 14 bases in between. The CDR3 totals 15 residues. DNA for the CDR3: TGTGCCAGTAGTATAAATGGCAGGGTCGGAGATACGCAGTATTTT. The encoded protein is CASSINGRVGDTQYF.

The chain uses TRBV6-5 and TRBJ2-2; 7 nucleotides match TRBD1. V was clipped by 6 bases and J by 6 bases; unmatched bases: 7. Germline assignment: CDR1 MNHEY and CDR2 SVGAGI. The CDR3 is 14 residues long. CDR3 nucleotide sequence: TGTGCCAGCAGAACAGGGGTGGGGGCCGGGGAGCTGTTTTTT. Protein sequence: CASRTGVGAGELFF.

This clone was detected only a few times. The chain combines TRBV2 with TRBJ1-1, with a weak D call TRBD1 (5 bases). V was trimmed by 6 bases and J by 5 bases, leaving 16 bases between them. The CDR3 covers 14 residues. Germline CDR1 and CDR2: SNHLY and FYNNEI. The CDR3 bases are TGTGCCAGCAGAATCAACCAGGGATTGACTGAAGCTTTCTTT. It codes for CASRINQGLTEAFF.

This clone was observed a single time. CDR3: CASSLGTSPNVEQYF. The CDR3 DNA is TGTGCCAGCAGCTTGGGGACTAGTCCGAACGTTGAGCAGTACTTC. V and J are TRBV11-2 and TRBJ2-7; TRBD2 aligns across 8 bases. The V gene end was trimmed by 3 bases and the J gene end by 7 bases; junction bases not matched to a gene: 11. Germline V CDR1 and CDR2: SGHAT, FQNNGV. The CDR3 has 15 amino acids.

This chain joins TRBV18 and TRBJ2-3; D possibly corresponds to TRBD1 (7 bases). Looked up from germline, CDR1 is KGHSH and CDR2 is LQKENI. The CDR3 is 17 amino acids. V was trimmed by 0 bases and J by 2 bases, leaving 15 bases between them. The CDR3 sequence is CASSPPWVRGVTDTQYF. CDR3 DNA sequence: TGTGCCAGCTCACCACCGTGGGTCAGGGGGGTCACAGATACGCAGTATTTT.

CDR3 sequence: CASNSAGASYEQYV. Here the CDR3 DNA reads TGTGCCAGCAACTCGGCAGGGGCGAGCTACGAGCAGTACGTC. The chain carries TRBV28 and TRBJ2-7, with D perhaps TRBD1 (6 bases). CDR3 length equals 14 residues. Germline V CDR1 and CDR2: MDHEN, SYDVKM. Trimming took off 7 bases at V and 3 bases at J, with 16 bases between the two ends.

The chain couples TRBV7-9 to TRBJ2-7; TRBD1 matches at 10 bases. V was pared by 0 bases and J by 5 bases, with 7 bases of the junction left unmatched. Germline V gene lookup returns CDR1 SEHNR and CDR2 FQNEAQ (reference sequence). This CDR3 is 16 amino acids long. CDR3 in amino acids: CASSLAPGTGAHEQYV. As DNA, the CDR3 is TGTGCCAGCAGCTTAGCTCCCGGGACAGGGGCTCACGAGCAGTACGTC.